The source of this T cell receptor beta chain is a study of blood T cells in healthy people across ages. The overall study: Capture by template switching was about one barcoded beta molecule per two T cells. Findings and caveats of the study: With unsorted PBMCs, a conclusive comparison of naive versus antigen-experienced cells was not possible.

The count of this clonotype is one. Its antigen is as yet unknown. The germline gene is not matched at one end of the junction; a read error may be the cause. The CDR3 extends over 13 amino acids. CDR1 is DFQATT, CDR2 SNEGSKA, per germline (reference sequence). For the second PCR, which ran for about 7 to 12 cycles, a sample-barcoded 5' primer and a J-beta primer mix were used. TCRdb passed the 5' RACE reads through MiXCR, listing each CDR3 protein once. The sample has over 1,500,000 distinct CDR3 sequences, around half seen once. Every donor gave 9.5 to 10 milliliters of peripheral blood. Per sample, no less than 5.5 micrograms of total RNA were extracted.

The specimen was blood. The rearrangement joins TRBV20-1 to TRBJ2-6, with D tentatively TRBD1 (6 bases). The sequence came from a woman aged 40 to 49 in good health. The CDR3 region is CGAIDRTANVLTF. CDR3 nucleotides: TGCGGTGCGATAGACAGGACGGCCAACGTCCTGACTTTC.